This is a list of T cell receptor beta chains from one sample in a study of blood T cell repertoires in COVID-19. Clones were sequenced by immunoSEQ multiplex PCR, and TCRdb holds only the in-frame ones, with some missing. The sample lists 100,000 or so clones, 60% to 80% occurring once. Material: peripheral blood. The receptor set was obtained from a woman of 80 years or more with acute or convalescent COVID-19. CDR3s include the opening cysteine and the closing phenylalanine or tryptophan. Fields, in order: clone size, V gene, CDR3 protein. Only some rows state a clone size, as once, few, many or a class for expanded clones.

- | TRBV11-2 | CASRSGVEQYF
- | TRBV23-1 | CASGVRQGPYEQYF
few | TRBV4-2 | CASSLGQGTGYTF
few | TRBV7-2 | CASSLAIGQLDQPQHF
- | TRBV5-1 | CASSLFGQQETQYF
- | TRBV27 | CASSPKGGSWSNQPQHF
- | TRBV5-1 | CASGAGTGASYEQYF
medium-sized | TRBV5-1 | CASSLDGGGYTF
- | TRBV28 | CASRGTQAQPQHF
- | TRBV4-3 | CASSQDLTGAQYF
- | TRBV9 | CASSVGGGAGGGSYEQYF
- | TRBV4-2 | CASSQGGVYGYTF
- | TRBV11-3 | CASSLGLGTSGVNEQFF
- | TRBV18 | CASSPNPAAVNGYTF
- | TRBV7-9 | CASSLAGGGAAQETQYF
- | TRBV5-4 | CASSLGGGGDTQYF
- | TRBV11-2 | CASSLVELKAFF
- | TRBV2 | CASSLLPTGGDEQFF
- | TRBV19 | CASSPRLLGQGLYEQYF
once | TRBV19 | CASSSPGGSSYNEQFF
- | TRBV7-9 | CASRGGGPNEKLFF
- | TRBV5-4 | CASSLSGDGYTF
- | TRBV6-5 | CASSYSGQGSGNTIYF
- | TRBV6-5 | CASRPRERGLNEQYF
- | TRBV20-1 | CSLTGGYGYTF
- | TRBV7-3 | CASSPTRSSTDTQYF
- | TRBV12-3/TRBV12-4 | CASRPREGNTIYF
- | TRBV28 | CASGQGELYNSPLHF
once | TRBV18 | CASSPNPGQVNTEAFF
- | TRBV12-3/TRBV12-4 | CASSGGEKLFF
- | TRBV5-1 | CASSMGQNTGELFF
- | TRBV9 | CASSSTGGTGNTIYF
- | TRBV4-2 | CASSQENLGLGLRNIQYF
- | TRBV24-1 | CATSDLGRPEDTQYF
- | TRBV5-6 | CASSLASRGETQYF
- | TRBV18 | CASSPPINRGFASRSGNTIYF
- | TRBV29-1 | CSVVAGTGGSYEQYF
once | TRBV6-6 | CASSYFPWGSHYGYTF
- | TRBV7-2 | CASSLWVARKPYNSPLHF
- | TRBV6-5 | CATAAGKETQYF
- | TRBV12-3/TRBV12-4 | CASSFTGERQFF
- | TRBV5-6 | CASSLSGFGGPSSYNEQFF
few | TRBV4-3 | CASSQDEGRGELFF
- | TRBV12-3/TRBV12-4 | CASSFGEHQPQHF
- | TRBV5-1 | CASSWAGRDNEQFF
medium-sized | TRBV14 | CASSQSSIGTEAFF
- | TRBV7-2 | CASSVGTVEEKLFF
- | TRBV11-1 | CASSLGRSGLVNEAFF
few | TRBV24-1 | CATSQGVPSTDTQYF
- | TRBV30 | CAWSVLDTSSGTF
few | TRBV28 | CASNMGQGASGYTF
few | TRBV2 | CASSGGVEETQYF
- | TRBV6-6 | CASSYGGQNNSPLHF
- | TRBV7-8 | CASSLEAGQPQHF
few | TRBV28 | CASSSGDKLANTIYF